A selection of T cell receptor beta chains follows, all from one sample in a study of Graves' ophthalmopathy and Graves' hyperthyroidism. MiXCR, applied by TCRdb to the multiplex PCR reads, yields one record per CDR3 protein. Of around 520,000 distinct CDR3 sequences in the sample, roughly 40% were seen once. Material for sequencing was peripheral blood or thyroid tissue (not recorded which). The receptors were gathered from an adult man with Graves' hyperthyroidism. CDR3s include the opening cysteine and the closing phenylalanine or tryptophan. D genes are given only for firm matches. The size of a clone is reported for some rows only, either as once, few or many, or as a class for expanded clones.

d_call,clone_size,j_call,v_call,cdr3_aa,cdr3_nt
TRBD1,.,TRBJ1-2,TRBV5-1,CASSAGGQDGYTF,TGCGCCAGCAGCGCGGGGGGACAGGATGGCTACACCTTC
.,.,TRBJ1-2,TRBV16,CASSQSGLSYTF,TGTGCCAGCAGCCAATCGGGACTTAGCTACACCTTC
.,few,TRBJ1-2,TRBV9,CASSVGAVTGYTF,TGTGCCAGCAGCGTAGGTGCTGTAACAGGCTACACCTTC
TRBD1,.,TRBJ1-5,TRBV2,CASSGRTGDQPQHF,TGTGCCAGCAGCGGACGGACAGGGGATCAGCCCCAGCATTTT
TRBD2,.,TRBJ2-6,TRBV20-1,CSARTSGASGANVLTF,TGCAGTGCTAGAACTAGCGGTGCATCTGGGGCCAACGTCCTGACTTTC
TRBD1,.,TRBJ1-2,TRBV27,CATKGQGRYGYTF,TGTGCCACGAAAGGACAGGGCCGCTATGGCTACACCTTC
.,.,TRBJ2-7,TRBV7-9,CASSLTRHGVSSYEQYF,TGTGCCAGCAGTTTAACAAGACACGGCGTGAGCTCCTACGAGCAGTACTTC
.,few,TRBJ1-1,TRBV7-8,CASRETVNTEAFF,TGTGCCAGCAGGGAGACTGTAAACACTGAAGCTTTCTTT
.,many,TRBJ2-7,TRBV4-2,CASSQEGNEQYF,TGTGCCAGCAGCCAAGAAGGGAACGAGCAGTACTTC
.,few,TRBJ2-3,TRBV9,CASSGGGLTDTQYF,TGTGCCAGCAGCGGAGGGGGGCTCACAGATACGCAGTATTTT
.,.,TRBJ2-5,TRBV29-1,CSVELGLGVEQETQYF,TGCAGCGTTGAATTGGGGCTTGGGGTTGAACAAGAGACCCAGTACTTC
.,many,TRBJ2-7,TRBV29-1,CSVERGLEQYF,TGCAGCGTTGAAAGGGGCCTCGAGCAGTACTTC
TRBD1,once,TRBJ1-5,TRBV20-1,CNARSPRDRDSNQPQHF,TGCAATGCTAGAAGCCCCCGGGACAGGGATAGCAATCAGCCCCAGCATTTT
TRBD1,.,TRBJ1-3,TRBV29-1,CSVVAFPDRGNTIYF,TGCAGCGTTGTTGCTTTTCCGGACAGGGGAAACACCATATATTTT
.,.,TRBJ2-7,TRBV24-1,CATSDSRGAYEQYF,TGTGCCACCAGTGATTCCAGGGGGGCCTACGAGCAGTACTTC